This T cell receptor beta chain was sequenced in a study of response to subunit inactivated influenza vaccine. Study-wide findings and caveats: Only a handful of new T cells, the authors suggested, are recruited with each seasonal influenza vaccination.

A note on this clonotype: The target antigen is unknown.

TCRdb called the RT-PCR reads again in MiXCR, with one record for every CDR3 protein. Here the sample spans about 650,000 distinct CDR3 sequences, around 16% being singletons. This CDR3 is 17 amino acids long. J gave up 3 bases and V 0 bases, and 8 bases lay outside the gene matches. CDR1 is LGHNA and CDR2 is YSLEER in the germline V gene. The sequencing here drew on PBMCs from blood, taken 11 to 12 days after vaccination. The rearrangement links TRBV4-3 to TRBJ2-3; the match to TRBD1 covers 8 bases. This clonotype was obtained from a man aged 50-60 years who received an inactivated influenza vaccine. CDR3 residues: CASSQDPGQGQTDTQYF. In DNA form, the CDR3 reads TGCGCCAGCAGCCAAGATCCAGGACAGGGCCAGACAGATACGCAGTATTTT.